This T cell receptor beta chain was recorded in a study of T cell clones after liver transplantation. The overall study: Without induction therapy, subjects received standard immunosuppression until 12-24 months post-transplant. Tolerance: complete withdrawal held at least one year, liver enzymes staying within twice normal.

Measured with immunoSEQ multiplex PCR; TCRdb has only the in-frame clones, and not every one. The sample includes roughly 120,000 clones, roughly nine tenths of them seen just once. The CDR3 sequence is 17 residues long. Trimming at V came to 2 bases and at J to 1 base, leaving 6 bases not matched to a gene. Germline CDR1 reads SGHTA; CDR2 reads FQGNSA. Sequencing used CD4+ T cells from blood, obtained 12 months after liver transplant. The receptor was derived from a human patient who received a liver transplant. Some T cells may be supplied by the graft donor. J is TRBJ2-1 and V is TRBV7-2, with 9 bases that match TRBD1. The CDR3 here is CASSLSHGTGSYNEQFF. In nucleotides, the CDR3 is TGTGCCAGCAGCTTATCCCATGGGACAGGGTCCTACAATGAGCAGTTCTTC.